Sequencing of this T cell receptor beta chain was carried out in a study of cytomegalovirus exposure and HLA in healthy donors. The PCR had 60 Vbeta and 13 Jbeta primers. Data came from immunoSEQ multiplex PCR; TCRdb stores just in-frame clones and leaves some out. Here the sample spans about 160,000 clones, 60% to 80% being singletons. The CDR3 consists of 17 residues. V shed 5 bases and J 4 bases; nucleotides not matched to a gene: 16. Germline CDR1 and CDR2: SEHNR and FQNEAQ (reference sequence). The sequenced sample was PBMCs. J is TRBJ1-2 and V is TRBV7-9; 7 bases map to TRBD1. The TCR originated in a woman aged 25 to 39 in good health and CMV-seronegative. CDR3 nucleotide sequence: TGTGCCAGCAGCGACACAGTGGGACAGCTAAGAGGCTATGGCTACACCTTC. Translating it yields CASSDTVGQLRGYGYTF. The full variable domain, in which reference TRBV7-9 and TRBJ1-2 provide the parts outside the CDR3, is DTGVSQNPRHKITKRGQNVTFRCDPISEHNRLYWYRQTLGQGPEFLTYFQNEAQLEKSRLLSDRFSAERPKGSFSTLEIQRTEQGDSAMYLCASSDTVGQLRGYGYTFGSGTRLTVV.